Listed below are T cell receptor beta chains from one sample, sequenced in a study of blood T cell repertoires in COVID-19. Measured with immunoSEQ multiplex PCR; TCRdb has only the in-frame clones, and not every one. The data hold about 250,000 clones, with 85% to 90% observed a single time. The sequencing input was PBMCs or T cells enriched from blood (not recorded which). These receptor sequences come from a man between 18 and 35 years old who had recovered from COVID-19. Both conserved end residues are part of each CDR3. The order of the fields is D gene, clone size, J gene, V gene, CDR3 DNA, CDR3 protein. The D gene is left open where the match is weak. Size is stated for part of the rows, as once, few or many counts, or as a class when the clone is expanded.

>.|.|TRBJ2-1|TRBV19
TGTGCCAGTTTGTCTTACAATGAGCAGTTCTTC
CASLSYNEQFF
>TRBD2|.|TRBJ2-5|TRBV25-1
TGTGCCAGCAGTGTCGGCGGGAGCCGGGAGACCCAGTACTTC
CASSVGGSRETQYF
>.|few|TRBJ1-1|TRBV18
TGTGCCAGCTCACGCGGGGATGGCACTGAAGCTTTCTTT
CASSRGDGTEAFF
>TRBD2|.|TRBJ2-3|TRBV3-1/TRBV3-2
TGTGCCAGCAGCCAAGGCTCTAGCGGGGGCACAGATACGCAGTATTTT
CASSQGSSGGTDTQYF
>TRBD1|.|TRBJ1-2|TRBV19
TGTGCCAGTGCCTTGGGACAGGGGAATGGCTACACCTTC
CASALGQGNGYTF
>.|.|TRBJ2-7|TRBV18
TGTGCCAGCTCACGGGTAACGGGGGTCTCCTACGAGCAGTACTTC
CASSRVTGVSYEQYF
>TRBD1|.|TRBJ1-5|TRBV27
TGTGCCAGCAGTCCCAGGGGGCAGTATCAGCCCCAGCATTTT
CASSPRGQYQPQHF
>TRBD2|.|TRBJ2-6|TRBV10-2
TGCGCCAGCAGTGCGGGTCTAGCGGGGCCCTCTGGGGCCAACGTCCTGACTTTC
CASSAGLAGPSGANVLTF
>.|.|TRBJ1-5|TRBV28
TGTGCCAGCAGTCCGGCCAACGACAGGTATAGCAATCAGCCCCAGCATTTT
CASSPANDRYSNQPQHF
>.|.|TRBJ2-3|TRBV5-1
TGCGCCAGCAGCTCCCAAGGAGGGAACACAGATACGCAGTATTTT
CASSSQGGNTDTQYF
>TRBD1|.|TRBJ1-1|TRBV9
TGTGCCAGCAGCCGGGACAGCGAGGATGACACTGAAGCTTTCTTT
CASSRDSEDDTEAFF
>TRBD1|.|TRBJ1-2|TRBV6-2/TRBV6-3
TGTGCCAGCAGTCCCGACAGGGGCTATGGCTACACCTTC
CASSPDRGYGYTF
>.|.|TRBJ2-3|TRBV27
TGTGCCAGCAGTTCCTTAGGAAGAGGCCCCACAGATACGCAGTATTTT
CASSSLGRGPTDTQYF